The clone carrying this TCR beta chain was seen a few times. Antigen: not known. TCRdb passed the reads through MiXCR, listing each CDR3 protein once. The data hold hundreds of thousands of distinct CDR3 sequences, with approximately 32% observed a single time. These data originate in a study of T cell repertoires in cytomegalovirus infection. Regarding the study as a whole: In two of eight donors, the top clonotype was HLA-C-restricted CMV-specific.

Sequences were derived from cultured CD8+ T cells from PBMCs, sampled from culture after CMV antigen stimulation. This TCR was recovered from a human donor in good health (CMV status not recorded). Some clones in this sample may be carry-over from other donors' samples.

The CDR3 here is CASSAHRGRNTEAFF. CDR3 nucleotide sequence: TGTGCCAGCAGTGCCCACAGGGGAAGGAACACTGAAGCTTTCTTT. The J gene is TRBJ1-1, the V gene TRBV28; 7 nucleotides align to TRBD1. Unmatched junction bases numbered 7, after V lost 5 bases and J lost 1 base. This CDR3 spans 15 amino acids. Germline-derived CDR1 and CDR2 are MDHEN and SYDVKM.